Each of the 9 T cell receptor beta chains below was sequenced from the same sample in a study of blood T cells in healthy people across ages. Alongside a J-beta primer mix, a sample-barcoded 5' primer served in a second PCR lasting about 7 to 11 cycles. TCRdb re-called the 5' RACE reads with MiXCR, one entry per CDR3 protein. The profile shows over 1,200,000 distinct CDR3 sequences, almost 60% of them singletons. The sample consisted of blood. These receptors were taken from a man younger than 35 in good health.

This clonotype was observed a few times. The chain couples TRBV5-1 to TRBJ2-1; D ambiguous. Germline V CDR1 and CDR2: SGHRS, YFSETQ. V lost 0 bases to trimming and J lost 6 bases, with 10 bases between them. The CDR3 is made up of 14 amino acids. In DNA, the CDR3 is TGCGCCAGCAGCTTGGCACAGTCTCTCAATGAGCAGTTCTTC. Its translation: CASSLAQSLNEQFF. The full variable domain, in which reference TRBV5-1 and TRBJ2-1 provide the parts outside the CDR3, is KAGVTQTPRYLIKTRGQQVTLSCSPISGHRSVSWYQQTPGQGLQFLFEYFSETQRNKGNFPGRFSGRQFSNSRSEMNVSTLELGDSALYLCASSLAQSLNEQFFGPGTRLTVL.

In nucleotides, the CDR3 is TGCAGTGCTGGGGACGCCTTGGGGCGGGATGGCTACACCTTC. It is translated as CSAGDALGRDGYTF. This chain uses TRBV20-1 with TRBJ1-2; D perhaps matches TRBD1 (5 bases). Germline loops: CDR1 DFQATT, CDR2 SNEGSKA (reference sequence). V was pared by 5 bases and J by 6 bases, with 19 bases between. The CDR3 is 14 residues long.

J is TRBJ2-7 and V is TRBV7-9; D might be TRBD2 (6 bases). Germline V gene data show CDR1 as SEHNR and CDR2 as FQNEAQ (reference sequence). V lost 5 bases, J lost 5 bases, and 13 bases lay in between. The CDR3 runs to 13 residues. CDR3 sequence reads: CASSVLEGNEQYF. The CDR3 coding sequence is TGTGCCAGCAGCGTCCTGGAGGGTAACGAGCAGTACTTC.

This clonotype was picked up a small number of times. The CDR3 DNA is TGTGCCAGCGTAACAGGGGGCCCTGGGGCCAACGTCCTGACTTTC. As protein: CASVTGGPGANVLTF. The chain employs TRBV5-8 and TRBJ2-6, with TRBD1 matching 9 bases. The V segment lost 7 bases and the J segment 2 bases; nucleotides outside the gene matches: 4. This CDR3 has 15 residues. Germline V CDR1 and CDR2: SGHTS, YDEGEE.

The chain employs TRBV5-1 and TRBJ2-1; D is uncertain. V was trimmed by 4 bases and J by 7 bases, leaving 6 bases between them. Per the germline V gene, CDR1 is SGHRS and CDR2 is YFSETQ. This CDR3 is built from 11 residues. CDR3 nucleotide sequence: TGCGCCAGCAGCACCAAAAATGAGCAGTTCTTC. Protein: CASSTKNEQFF.

V is TRBV3-1 and J is TRBJ1-5; maybe TRBD1 (5 bases). This CDR3 is built from 15 residues. V was cut by 2 bases and J by 7 bases, with 15 bases left in between. The germline CDR1 and CDR2 sequences are LGHDT and YNNKEL (reference sequence). The CDR3 sequence is CASSQNPDRRQPQHF. CDR3 nucleotides: TGTGCCAGCAGCCAAAACCCAGACAGAAGACAGCCCCAGCATTTT.

The V gene is TRBV5-1, the J gene TRBJ2-7; possibly TRBD2 for D (5 bases). The CDR3 is 16 amino acids. V lost 4 bases, J lost 7 bases, and 24 bases lay in between. CDR1 is SGHRS, CDR2 YFSETQ, per germline. The CDR3 sequence is CASSEDLVLLGVEQYF. In nucleotides, the CDR3 is TGCGCCAGCAGCGAGGACTTAGTCCTTTTGGGAGTAGAGCAGTACTTC.

This clonotype was counted a single time. The gene calls are TRBV10-3 and TRBJ2-5; D is ambiguous. The end of the DNA aligns better with TRBJ2-7, so the J call may be wrong. Germline V gives CDR1 ENHRY, CDR2 SYGVKD. The CDR3 consists of 13 residues. This CDR3 reads CAISDGLYVEQYF. Here the CDR3 DNA reads TGTGCCATCAGTGACGGATTGTACGTCGAGCAGTACTTC.

This clonotype has more than one count but fewer than ten. The chain joins TRBV10-3 to TRBJ2-3; no firm D call. Germline V gene data show CDR1 as ENHRY and CDR2 as SYGVKD. The CDR3 has 15 amino acids. V was shortened by 3 bases and J by 0 bases, with 10 bases between the two germline ends. CDR3 sequence (DNA): TGTGCCATCAGTGAATCTGGCCCTAGCACAGATACGCAGTATTTT. This translates into CAISESGPSTDTQYF.